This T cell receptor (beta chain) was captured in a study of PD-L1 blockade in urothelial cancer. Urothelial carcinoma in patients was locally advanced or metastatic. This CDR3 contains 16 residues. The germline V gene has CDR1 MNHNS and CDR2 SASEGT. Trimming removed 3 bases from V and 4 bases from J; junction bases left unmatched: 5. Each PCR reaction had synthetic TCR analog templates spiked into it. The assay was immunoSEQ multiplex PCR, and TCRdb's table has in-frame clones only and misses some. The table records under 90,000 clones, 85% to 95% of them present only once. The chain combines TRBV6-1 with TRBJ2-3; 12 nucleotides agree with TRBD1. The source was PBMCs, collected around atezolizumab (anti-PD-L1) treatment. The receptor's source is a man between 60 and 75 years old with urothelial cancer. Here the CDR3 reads CASSETGTGGPDTQYF. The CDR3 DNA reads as TGTGCCAGCAGTGAGACCGGGACAGGGGGCCCAGATACGCAGTATTTT.